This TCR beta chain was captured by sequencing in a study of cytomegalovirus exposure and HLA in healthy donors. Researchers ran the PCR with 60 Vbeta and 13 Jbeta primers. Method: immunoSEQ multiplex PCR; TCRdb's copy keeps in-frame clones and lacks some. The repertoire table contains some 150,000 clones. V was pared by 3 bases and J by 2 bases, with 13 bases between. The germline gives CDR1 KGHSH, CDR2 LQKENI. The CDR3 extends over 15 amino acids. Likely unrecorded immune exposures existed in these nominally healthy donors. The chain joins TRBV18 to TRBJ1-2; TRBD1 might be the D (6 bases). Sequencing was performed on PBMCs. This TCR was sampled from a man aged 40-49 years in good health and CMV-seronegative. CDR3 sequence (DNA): TGTGCCAGCTCACCGAGCCTGGACAGCAACTATGGCTACACCTTC. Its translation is CASSPSLDSNYGYTF.